The entry below describes one T cell receptor beta chain. The target antigen is unknown. Sample time point: baseline pretreatment blood. As for treatment: 15 Gy SBRT to primary tumor, nephrectomy 4 weeks later. This record comes from a study of radiation and T cells in renal cell carcinoma. Study outcomes and limitations: No pretreatment tumor biopsies were available for baseline clonotypes. From baseline, blood top tumor clonotypes peaked at 2 weeks post-radiation.

Data came from immunoSEQ multiplex PCR; TCRdb stores just in-frame clones and leaves some out. The sample consists of approximately 150,000 clones, around four fifths of them appearing once. The V and J ends lost 4 bases and 2 bases respectively, with 11 bases between them. There are 15 residues in the CDR3. Germline V lookup: CDR1 SGHTA, CDR2 FQGNSA. The sequence derives from a woman in her 50s with renal cell carcinoma. The starting material was blood, obtained from a patient whose treatment included radiotherapy and nephrectomy. The V call is TRBV7-2, the J call TRBJ2-2; D possibly corresponds to TRBD1 (5 bases). Here the CDR3 DNA reads TGTGCCAGCAGCTCGAGACAGCTTAACACCGGGGAGCTGTTTTTT. It is translated as CASSSRQLNTGELFF.